These 15 T cell receptor beta chains originate from one sample sequenced in a study of cytomegalovirus exposure and HLA in healthy donors. The data were produced by immunoSEQ multiplex PCR, yet TCRdb's version contains in-frame clones alone and is incomplete. The data hold 250,000 to 350,000 clones, with 86% observed a single time. Sequencing input: PBMCs. The receptor source for this set is a woman under 30 in good health and CMV-seronegative.

This chain joins TRBV5-1 and TRBJ2-1; 8 bases map to TRBD2. The CDR3 is made up of 15 amino acids. The ends lost 4 bases at V and 3 bases at J; junction bases unmatched: 6. Germline V gene lookup returns CDR1 SGHRS and CDR2 YFSETQ. The CDR3 is CASSPGGTSYNEQFF. The CDR3 coding sequence is TGCGCCAGCAGCCCCGGGGGGACTAGCTACAATGAGCAGTTCTTC.

As for this clone: Other DNA variants within this sample encode the same CDR3. The genes are TRBV29-1 and TRBJ1-1; 8 bases are shared with TRBD1. V shed 4 bases and J 4 bases; nucleotides not matched to a gene: 2. The CDR3 length is 12 residues. The germline V gene has CDR1 SQVTM and CDR2 ANQGSEA. Here the CDR3 DNA reads TGCAGCGTTGGAGGACAGGGCACTGAAGCTTTCTTT. It encodes CSVGGQGTEAFF.

The V gene is TRBV5-6, the J gene TRBJ2-5; TRBD1 is a possible D gene (5 bases). V was trimmed by 0 bases and J by 4 bases, leaving 7 bases between them. Germline CDR1 and CDR2: SGHDT and YYEEEE. This CDR3 contains 13 residues. The CDR3 DNA is TGTGCCAGCAGCTTGGTGGGGCGAGAGACCCAGTACTTC. This encodes CASSLVGRETQYF.

This clone was seen only once. The rearrangement uses TRBV18 and TRBJ1-4; weak D call: TRBD1 (6 bases). From germline, CDR1 is KGHSH and CDR2 LQKENI. This CDR3 contains 15 residues. Trimming removed 3 bases at V and 5 bases at J, with 13 bases between. The CDR3 bases are TGTGCCAGCTCACCGGACAGCGGTTCCAATGAAAAACTGTTTTTT. Translating gives CASSPDSGSNEKLFF. Looking up the rest from reference TRBV18 and TRBJ1-4 gives the full variable domain: NAGVMQNPRHLVRRRGQEARLRCSPMKGHSHVYWYRQLPEEGLKFMVYLQKENIIDESGMPKERFSAEFPKEGPSILRIQQVVRGDSAAYFCASSPDSGSNEKLFFGSGTQLSVL.

This rearrangement joins TRBV25-1 to TRBJ2-1; D is perhaps TRBD1 (6 bases). In germline, CDR1 is MGHDK, CDR2 SYGVNS. This CDR3 has 14 amino acids. V was clipped by 8 bases and J by 1 base, with 12 bases between them. CDR3 amino acids: CASDTGQSYNEQFF. The CDR3 coding sequence is TGTGCCAGCGATACCGGACAGTCCTACAATGAGCAGTTCTTC. The entire variable domain, with the rest obtained from reference TRBV25-1 and TRBJ2-1, is as follows: EADIYQTPRYLVIGTGKKITLECSQTMGHDKMYWYQQDPGMELHLIHYSYGVNSTEKGDLSSESTVSRIRTEHFPLTLESARPSHTSQYLCASDTGQSYNEQFFGPGTRLTVL.

The chain combines TRBV11-2 with TRBJ2-2; unclear D gene. The CDR3 extends over 14 amino acids. V lost 5 bases to trimming and J lost 4 bases, with 11 bases between them. CDR1 is SGHAT and CDR2 is FQNNGV in the germline V gene. CDR3 coding DNA: TGTGCCAGCAGCGTACGTATCGGCACCGGGGAGCTGTTTTTT. This codes for CASSVRIGTGELFF.

The chain combines TRBV5-6 with TRBJ1-1; D ambiguous. CDR1 and CDR2 (germline): SGHDT, YYEEEE. V was cut by 1 base and J by 4 bases, with 8 bases left in between. The length of the CDR3 is 13 residues. DNA of the CDR3: TGTGCCAGCAGCTTGTACCGGAGCACTGAAGCTTTCTTT. This encodes CASSLYRSTEAFF.

The rearrangement joins TRBV5-6 to TRBJ1-4, with 9 bases lining up with TRBD1. Germline lookup yields CDR1 SGHDT and CDR2 YYEEEE. V gave up 4 bases and J gave up 8 bases; unmatched junction bases: 12. The CDR3 has 16 amino acids. CDR3 bases: TGTGCCAGCAGCCCATGGGGACAGGGCCTTCAGGAAAAACTGTTTTTT. This translates into CASSPWGQGLQEKLFF.

The V gene is TRBV4-1, the J gene TRBJ2-7; weak D call: TRBD1 (6 bases). V was clipped by 1 base and J by 2 bases, with 15 bases between them. CDR3 size: 16 residues. Germline V lookup: CDR1 MGHRA, CDR2 YSYEKL. CDR3 sequence: CASSQVPGQSTYEQYF. In DNA form, the CDR3 reads TGCGCCAGCAGCCAAGTTCCCGGACAGAGTACCTACGAGCAGTACTTC.

This clone was detected only a few times. This sequence joins TRBV7-9 and TRBJ2-6; the D gene is possibly TRBD2 (6 bases). Germline CDR1 and CDR2: SEHNR and FQNEAQ (reference sequence). The CDR3 consists of 16 residues. The V and J ends lost 5 bases and 2 bases respectively, with 13 bases between them. DNA for the CDR3: TGTGCCAGCAGCCAACCGTGGGAGGCTGGGGCCAACGTCCTGACTTTC. This gives the protein CASSQPWEAGANVLTF. The full variable domain, rest sourced from reference TRBV7-9 and TRBJ2-6, is DTGVSQNPRHKITKRGQNVTFRCDPISEHNRLYWYRQTLGQGPEFLTYFQNEAQLEKSRLLSDRFSAERPKGSFSTLEIQRTEQGDSAMYLCASSQPWEAGANVLTFGAGSRLTVL.

The V and J genes are TRBV6-1 and TRBJ2-3, with 8 bases fitting TRBD1. Trimming cost V 5 bases and J 3 bases; bases outside gene matches: 7. Germline lookup yields CDR1 MNHNS and CDR2 SASEGT. This CDR3 has 15 residues. The DNA for the CDR3 is TGTGCCAGCAGTTGGGACAGGTGGAAAACAGATACGCAGTATTTT. Protein product: CASSWDRWKTDTQYF.

The V gene is TRBV6-6, the J gene TRBJ2-7; the D gene is possibly TRBD2 (5 bases). The germline V gene encodes CDR1 MNHNY and CDR2 SVGAGI (reference sequence). The V and J ends lost 6 bases and 3 bases respectively, with 12 bases between them. CDR3 length: 13 amino acids. The CDR3: CASSPTGNYEQYF. The CDR3 DNA follows: TGTGCCAGCAGCCCCACGGGGAACTACGAGCAGTACTTC.

This chain connects TRBV7-3 to TRBJ2-2; unclear D gene. Per germline, CDR1 SGHTA and CDR2 FQGTGA. Trimming removed 5 bases at V and 5 bases at J, with 18 bases between. This CDR3 has 16 amino acids. CDR3 sequence reads: CASSGLLGPATGELFF. CDR3 coding DNA: TGTGCCAGCAGCGGGCTTCTCGGCCCGGCGACCGGGGAGCTGTTTTTT.

The J gene is TRBJ1-2, the V gene TRBV6-1; D call uncertain. The CDR3 contains 14 residues. The V and J ends lost 3 bases and 4 bases respectively, with 12 bases between them. CDR1 and CDR2 from the germline V gene are MNHNS and SASEGT. This chain's CDR3 is CASSDLTNVYGYTF. CDR3 DNA: TGTGCCAGCAGTGACTTAACTAACGTCTATGGCTACACCTTC.

The chain has TRBV27 and TRBJ1-1; D is perhaps TRBD1 (5 bases). This CDR3 comprises 16 residues. Per the germline V gene, CDR1 is MNHEY and CDR2 is SMNVEV (reference sequence). The V and J ends lost 5 bases and 0 bases respectively, with 16 bases between them. This CDR3 is CASSPQGYDLNTEAFF. The CDR3 coding sequence is TGTGCCAGCAGTCCCCAGGGTTACGACTTGAACACTGAAGCTTTCTTT.